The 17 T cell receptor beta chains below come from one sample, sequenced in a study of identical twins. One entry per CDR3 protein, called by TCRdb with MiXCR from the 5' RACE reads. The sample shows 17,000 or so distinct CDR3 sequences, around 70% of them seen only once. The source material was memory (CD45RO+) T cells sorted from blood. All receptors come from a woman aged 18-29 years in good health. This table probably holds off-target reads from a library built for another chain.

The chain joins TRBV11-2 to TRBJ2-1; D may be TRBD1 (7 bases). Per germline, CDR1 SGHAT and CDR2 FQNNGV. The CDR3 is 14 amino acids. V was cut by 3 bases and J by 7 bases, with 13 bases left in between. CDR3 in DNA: TGTGCCAGCAGCTTTAGACAGGGAGGTAATGAGCAGTTCTTC. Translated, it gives CASSFRQGGNEQFF.

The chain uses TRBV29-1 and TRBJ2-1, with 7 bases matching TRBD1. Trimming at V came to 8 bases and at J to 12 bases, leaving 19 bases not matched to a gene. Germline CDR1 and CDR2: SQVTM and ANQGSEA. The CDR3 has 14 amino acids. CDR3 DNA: TGCAGCCCACGCCGGACAGGTGGGGTACTTGGGCAGTTCTTC. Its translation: CSPRRTGGVLGQFF.

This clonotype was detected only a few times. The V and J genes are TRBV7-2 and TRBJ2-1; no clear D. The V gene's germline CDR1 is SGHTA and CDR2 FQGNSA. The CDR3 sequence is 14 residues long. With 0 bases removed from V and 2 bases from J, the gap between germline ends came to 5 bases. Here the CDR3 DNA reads TGTGCCAGCAGCTTAGCATGGCCCTACAATGAGCAGTTCTTC. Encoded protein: CASSLAWPYNEQFF.

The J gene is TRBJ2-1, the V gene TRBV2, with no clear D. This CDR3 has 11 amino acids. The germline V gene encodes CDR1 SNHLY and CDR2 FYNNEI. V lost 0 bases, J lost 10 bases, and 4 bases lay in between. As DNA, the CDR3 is TGTGCCAGCAGTGAAGCATTCGAGCAGTTCTTC. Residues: CASSEAFEQFF.

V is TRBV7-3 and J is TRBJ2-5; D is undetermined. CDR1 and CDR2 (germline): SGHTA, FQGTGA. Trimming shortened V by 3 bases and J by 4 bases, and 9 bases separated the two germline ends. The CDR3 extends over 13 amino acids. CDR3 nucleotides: TGTGCCAGCAGCTTCACCTCGGGAGAGACCCAGTACTTC. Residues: CASSFTSGETQYF.

The CDR3 here is CAISDGTGMAYEQYF. The CDR3 nucleotides read TGTGCCATCAGTGACGGGACAGGGATGGCCTACGAGCAGTACTTC. The chain employs TRBV10-3 and TRBJ2-7, with 9 bases lining up with TRBD1. The CDR3 is 15 residues long. The V gene's germline CDR1 is ENHRY and CDR2 SYGVKD. The V gene end was trimmed by 3 bases and the J gene end by 2 bases; junction bases not matched to a gene: 5.

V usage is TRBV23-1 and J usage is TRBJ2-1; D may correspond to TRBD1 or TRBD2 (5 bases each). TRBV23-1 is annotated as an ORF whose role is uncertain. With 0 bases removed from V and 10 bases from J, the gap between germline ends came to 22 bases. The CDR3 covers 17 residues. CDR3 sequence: CASSQSGFGTSMWEQFF. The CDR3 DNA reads TGCGCCAGCAGTCAATCGGGGTTCGGGACGTCCATGTGGGAGCAGTTCTTC.

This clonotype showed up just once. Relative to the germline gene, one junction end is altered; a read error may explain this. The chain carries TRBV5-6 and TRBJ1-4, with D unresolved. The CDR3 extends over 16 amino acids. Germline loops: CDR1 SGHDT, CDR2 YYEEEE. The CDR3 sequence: CASSLGLPGDNEKLFF. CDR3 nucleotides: TGTGCCAGTAGCTTGGGCCTACCGGGCGACAATGAAAAACTGTTTTTT. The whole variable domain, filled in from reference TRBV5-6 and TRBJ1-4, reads DAGVTQSPTHLIKTRGQQVTLRCSPKSGHDTVSWYQQALGQGPQFIFQYYEEEERQRGNFPDRFSGHQFPNYSSELNVNALLLGDSALYLCASSLGLPGDNEKLFFGSGTQLSVL.

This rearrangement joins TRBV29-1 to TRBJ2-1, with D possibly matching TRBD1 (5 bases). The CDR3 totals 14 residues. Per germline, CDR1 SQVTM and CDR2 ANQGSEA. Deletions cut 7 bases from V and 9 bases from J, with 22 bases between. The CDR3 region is CSAGTNGRVGEQFF. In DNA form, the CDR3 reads TGCAGCGCTGGAACGAATGGCAGGGTGGGTGAGCAGTTCTTC.

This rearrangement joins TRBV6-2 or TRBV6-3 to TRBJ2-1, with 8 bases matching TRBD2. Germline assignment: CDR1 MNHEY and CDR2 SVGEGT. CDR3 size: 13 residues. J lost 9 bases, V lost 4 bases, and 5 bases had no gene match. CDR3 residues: CASSSHRGGEQFF. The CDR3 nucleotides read TGTGCCAGCAGTTCCCACCGGGGGGGTGAGCAGTTCTTC.

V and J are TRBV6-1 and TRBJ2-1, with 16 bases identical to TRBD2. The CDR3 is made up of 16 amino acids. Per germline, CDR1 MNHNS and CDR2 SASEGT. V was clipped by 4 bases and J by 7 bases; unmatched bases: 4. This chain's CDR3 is CASSVGLAGGLNEQFF. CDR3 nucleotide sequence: TGTGCCAGCAGTGTGGGACTAGCGGGAGGGCTGAATGAGCAGTTCTTC.

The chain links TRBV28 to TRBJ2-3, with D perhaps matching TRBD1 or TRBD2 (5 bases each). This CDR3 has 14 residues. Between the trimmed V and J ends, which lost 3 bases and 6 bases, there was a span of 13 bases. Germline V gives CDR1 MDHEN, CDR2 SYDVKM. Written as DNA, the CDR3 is TGTGCCAGCAGTTTGGGGGTCTACACCGATACGCAGTATTTT. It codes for CASSLGVYTDTQYF.

This CDR3 reads CATSKRDRQDTQYF. CDR3 nucleotide sequence: TGTGCCACCAGCAAGCGGGATCGTCAAGATACGCAGTATTTT. The chain uses TRBV15 and TRBJ2-3; 7 positions match TRBD2. The germline CDR1 and CDR2 sequences are LNHNV and YYDKDF (reference sequence). V gave up 4 bases and J gave up 5 bases; unmatched junction bases: 6. The CDR3 length is 14 residues.

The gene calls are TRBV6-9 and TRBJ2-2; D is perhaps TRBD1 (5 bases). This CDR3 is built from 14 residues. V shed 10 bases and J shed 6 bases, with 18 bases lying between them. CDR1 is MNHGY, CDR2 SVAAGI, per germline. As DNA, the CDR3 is TGTGCCATCGAGCAGGGTAGGGTAGCCGGGGAGCTGTTTTTT. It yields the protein CAIEQGRVAGELFF.

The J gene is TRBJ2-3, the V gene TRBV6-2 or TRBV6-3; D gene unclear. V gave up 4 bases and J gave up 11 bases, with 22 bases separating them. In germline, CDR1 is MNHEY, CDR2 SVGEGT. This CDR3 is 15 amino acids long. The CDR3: CASSSLLFGSARQYF. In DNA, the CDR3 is TGTGCCAGCAGTTCCTTACTTTTCGGGTCAGCACGGCAGTATTTT.

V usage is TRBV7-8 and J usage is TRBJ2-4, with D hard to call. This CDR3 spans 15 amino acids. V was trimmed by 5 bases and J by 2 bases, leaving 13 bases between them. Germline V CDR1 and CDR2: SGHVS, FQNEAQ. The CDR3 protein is CASSTERSSKNIQYF. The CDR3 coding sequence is TGTGCCAGCAGCACGGAACGGTCGTCCAAAAACATTCAGTACTTC.

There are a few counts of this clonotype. The CDR3 loop is CASSPGVGTGINEQFF. CDR3 DNA sequence: TGCGCCAGCAGCCCGGGGGTGGGGACAGGGATCAATGAGCAGTTCTTC. The V call is TRBV5-1, the J call TRBJ2-1, with 9 bases that match TRBD1. The germline V gene encodes CDR1 SGHRS and CDR2 YFSETQ. With V trimmed by 4 bases and J by 6 bases, 11 bases remained unmatched. The CDR3 runs to 16 residues.